One sample yielded the 13 T cell receptor beta chains listed below, sequenced in a study of cytomegalovirus exposure and HLA in healthy donors. The repertoire was sequenced with immunoSEQ multiplex PCR; TCRdb's copy has only in-frame clones and lacks some. Seen here are 130,000 to 150,000 clones, roughly nine tenths observed once, and the top ten hold about 0.75%. Specimen: PBMCs. Every receptor here comes from a man aged 18 to 35 in good health and CMV-seronegative.

The chain has TRBV5-1 and TRBJ2-2, with 14 bases that match TRBD2. In germline, CDR1 is SGHRS, CDR2 YFSETQ. With 5 bases clipped from V and 6 bases from J, the junction kept 9 bases outside the gene matches. The CDR3 has 17 residues. CDR3 residues: CASRQGLAGVRSGELFF. The CDR3 DNA reads TGCGCCAGCAGACAGGGACTAGCGGGGGTTCGTTCCGGGGAGCTGTTTTTT.

The chain couples TRBV5-1 to TRBJ1-2; 10 nucleotides agree with TRBD1. CDR1 SGHRS and CDR2 YFSETQ come from the germline V gene. The junction had 9 bases not matched to a gene; V was cut back by 1 base and J by 6 bases. The CDR3 spans 16 residues. DNA of the CDR3: TGCGCCAGCAGCTTGCGTTCGGGACAGGGGCTAAATGGCTACACCTTC. Translating gives CASSLRSGQGLNGYTF.

The CDR3 DNA reads TGTGCCAGCAGCGAGGCGGCGGATACTTATAATTCACCCCTCCACTTT. As protein: CASSEAADTYNSPLHF. The gene calls are TRBV9 and TRBJ1-6; D is ambiguous. Trimming took off 3 bases at V and 4 bases at J, with 14 bases between the two ends. The CDR3 is made up of 16 amino acids. Germline CDR1 is SGDLS and CDR2 is YYNGEE.

The gene calls are TRBV4-3 and TRBJ2-1; unclear D gene. This CDR3 spans 13 amino acids. Deletions cut 0 bases from V and 5 bases from J, with 5 bases between. Per the germline V gene, CDR1 is LGHNA and CDR2 is YSLEER. As DNA, the CDR3 is TGCGCCAGCAGCCAAGAGTTAGACAATGAGCAGTTCTTC. Its protein is CASSQELDNEQFF.

V is TRBV27 and J is TRBJ1-5; TRBD1 aligns across 9 bases. CDR3 length equals 15 residues. Trimming at V came to 5 bases and at J to 7 bases, leaving 9 bases not matched to a gene. Germline V gives CDR1 MNHEY, CDR2 SMNVEV (reference sequence). This chain's CDR3 is CASSPTDRGEQPQHF. The CDR3 bases are TGTGCCAGCAGTCCGACGGACAGGGGAGAACAGCCCCAGCATTTT.

The chain employs TRBV28 and TRBJ1-2, with D hard to call. Germline CDR1 is MDHEN and CDR2 is SYDVKM. This CDR3 spans 12 amino acids. Trimming took 10 bases from V and 4 from J, leaving 13 bases between them. As DNA, the CDR3 is TGTGCCATCCAACAGTCCTCCTATGGCTACACCTTC. Protein product: CAIQQSSYGYTF.

The rearrangement uses TRBV6-1 and TRBJ2-5; TRBD2 matches at 8 bases. J was trimmed by 1 base and V by 8 bases; bases with no gene match: 6. This CDR3 spans 14 amino acids. Per germline, CDR1 MNHNS and CDR2 SASEGT. This CDR3 reads CASLAGGAQETQYF. The DNA of the CDR3 is TGTGCCAGCTTGGCGGGGGGTGCCCAAGAGACCCAGTACTTC.

The chain links TRBV18 to TRBJ2-5; 9 bases fit TRBD1. The J segment lost 5 bases and the V segment lost 3 bases, leaving 4 bases of the junction unmatched. The CDR3 sequence is 14 residues long. Per germline, CDR1 KGHSH and CDR2 LQKENI. CDR3 DNA: TGTGCCAGCTCACCGGGACAGGGCTGGGAGACCCAGTACTTC. The encoded protein is CASSPGQGWETQYF.

The chain carries TRBV6-5 and TRBJ2-1; 8 positions agree with TRBD2. The CDR3 is made up of 15 amino acids. CDR1 is MNHEY and CDR2 is SVGAGI in the germline V gene. J gave up 4 bases and V 6 bases, and 8 bases lay outside the gene matches. Here the CDR3 reads CASSRGRPGYNEQFF. The CDR3 nucleotides are TGTGCCAGCAGCCGCGGGAGGCCAGGGTACAATGAGCAGTTCTTC.

This chain links TRBV7-6 with TRBJ2-3, with TRBD1 identical over 7 bases. Germline V lookup: CDR1 SGHVS, CDR2 FNYEAQ. The CDR3 totals 15 residues. The ends lost 4 bases at V and 0 bases at J; junction bases unmatched: 4. The CDR3 sequence: CASSSQGVSTDTQYF. The CDR3 DNA reads TGTGCCAGCAGCTCTCAGGGGGTTAGCACAGATACGCAGTATTTT. The whole variable domain, remainder taken from reference TRBV7-6 and TRBJ2-3, is GAGVSQSPRYKVTKRGQDVALRCDPISGHVSLYWYRQALGQGPEFLTYFNYEAQQDKSGLPNDRFSAERPEGSISTLTIQRTEQRDSAMYRCASSSQGVSTDTQYFGPGTRLTVL.

This rearrangement joins TRBV5-6 to TRBJ2-5; 8 bases are shared with TRBD2. Germline lookup yields CDR1 SGHDT and CDR2 YYEEEE. V shed 0 bases and J 4 bases; nucleotides not matched to a gene: 5. This CDR3 contains 15 residues. The CDR3 protein is CASSLAGGPRETQYF. CDR3 nucleotide sequence: TGTGCCAGCAGCTTGGCGGGAGGGCCTCGAGAGACCCAGTACTTC.

This clone was seen only once. V gene TRBV4-1 combines with J gene TRBJ1-1; maybe TRBD1 (6 bases). The V end was cut by 1 base, the J end by 2 bases, with 11 bases between. CDR1 MGHRA and CDR2 YSYEKL come from the germline V gene. The CDR3 length is 15 residues. The CDR3 nucleotides read TGCGCCAGCAGCCAAGTGGGCAGGGGCAACACTGAAGCTTTCTTT. It translates to CASSQVGRGNTEAFF.

The chain joins TRBV7-3 to TRBJ2-2; 8 bases fit TRBD1. The V gene's germline CDR1 is SGHTA and CDR2 FQGTGA. Germline trimming cut 5 bases from V and 4 bases from J; bases unmatched to any gene: 3. The CDR3 length is 14 residues. CDR3 in amino acids: CASSRTGRTGELFF. CDR3 bases: TGTGCCAGCAGCCGGACAGGGCGCACCGGGGAGCTGTTTTTT.